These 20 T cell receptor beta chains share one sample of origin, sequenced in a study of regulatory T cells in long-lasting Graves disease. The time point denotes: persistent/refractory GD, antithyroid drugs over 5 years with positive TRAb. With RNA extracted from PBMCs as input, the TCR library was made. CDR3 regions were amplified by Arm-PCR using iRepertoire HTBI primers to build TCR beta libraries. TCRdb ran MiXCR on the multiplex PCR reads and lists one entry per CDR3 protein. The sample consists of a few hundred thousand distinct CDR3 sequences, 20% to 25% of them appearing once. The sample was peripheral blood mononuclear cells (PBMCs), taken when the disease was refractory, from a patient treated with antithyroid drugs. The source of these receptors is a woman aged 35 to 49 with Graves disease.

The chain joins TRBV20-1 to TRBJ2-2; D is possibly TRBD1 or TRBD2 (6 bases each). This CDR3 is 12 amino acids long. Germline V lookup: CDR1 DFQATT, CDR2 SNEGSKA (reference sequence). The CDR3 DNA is TGCAGCGGGGGCAAGGGCACCGGGGAGCTGTTTTTT. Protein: CSGGKGTGELFF.

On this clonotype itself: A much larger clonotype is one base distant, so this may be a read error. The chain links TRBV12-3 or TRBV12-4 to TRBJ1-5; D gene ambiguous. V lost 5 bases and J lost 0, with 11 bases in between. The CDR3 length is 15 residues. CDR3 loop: CASSRRTHSNQPQHF. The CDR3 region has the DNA TGTGCCAGCAGTCGACGGACTCATAGCAATCAGCCCCAGCATTTT.

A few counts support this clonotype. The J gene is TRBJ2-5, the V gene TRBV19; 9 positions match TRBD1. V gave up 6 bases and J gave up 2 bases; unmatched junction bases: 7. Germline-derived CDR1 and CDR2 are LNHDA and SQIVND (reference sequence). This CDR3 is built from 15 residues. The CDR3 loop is CASRAGQGVQETQYF. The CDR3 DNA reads TGTGCCAGTAGGGCGGGACAGGGTGTACAAGAGACCCAGTACTTC.

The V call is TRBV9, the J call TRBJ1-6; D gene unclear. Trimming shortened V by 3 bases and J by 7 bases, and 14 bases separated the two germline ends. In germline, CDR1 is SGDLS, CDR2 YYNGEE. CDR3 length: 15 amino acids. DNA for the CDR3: TGTGCCAGCAGCGGACGGAGTCTTGCCAATTCACCCCTCCACTTT. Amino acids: CASSGRSLANSPLHF.

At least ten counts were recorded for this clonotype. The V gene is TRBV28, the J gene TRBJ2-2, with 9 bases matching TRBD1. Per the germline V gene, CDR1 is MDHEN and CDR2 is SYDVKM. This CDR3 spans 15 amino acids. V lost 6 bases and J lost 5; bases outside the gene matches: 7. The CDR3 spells CASRKTGGRTGELFF. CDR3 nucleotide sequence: TGTGCCAGCAGAAAAACAGGGGGCAGAACCGGGGAGCTGTTTTTT. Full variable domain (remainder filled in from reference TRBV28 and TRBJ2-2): DVKVTQSSRYLVKRTGEKVFLECVQDMDHENMFWYRQDPGLGLRLIYFSYDVKMKEKGDIPEGYSVSREKKERFSLILESASTNQTSMYLCASRKTGGRTGELFFGEGSRLTVL.

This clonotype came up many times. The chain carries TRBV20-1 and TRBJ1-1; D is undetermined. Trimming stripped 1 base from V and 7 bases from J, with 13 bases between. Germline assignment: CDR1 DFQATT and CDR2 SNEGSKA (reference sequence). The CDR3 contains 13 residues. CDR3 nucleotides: TGCAGTGCTAGAGTCTTCTGGGCTCTTGAAGCTTTCTTT. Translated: CSARVFWALEAFF.

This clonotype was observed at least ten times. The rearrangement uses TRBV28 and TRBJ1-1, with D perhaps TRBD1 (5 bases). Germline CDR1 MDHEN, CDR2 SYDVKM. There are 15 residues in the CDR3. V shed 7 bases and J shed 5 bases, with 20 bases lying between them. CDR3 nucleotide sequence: TGTGCCAGCACCACCCCCCAGGGTGGGCGGACTGAAGCTTTCTTT. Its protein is CASTTPQGGRTEAFF. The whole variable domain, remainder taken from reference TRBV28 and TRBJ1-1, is DVKVTQSSRYLVKRTGEKVFLECVQDMDHENMFWYRQDPGLGLRLIYFSYDVKMKEKGDIPEGYSVSREKKERFSLILESASTNQTSMYLCASTTPQGGRTEAFFGQGTRLTVV.

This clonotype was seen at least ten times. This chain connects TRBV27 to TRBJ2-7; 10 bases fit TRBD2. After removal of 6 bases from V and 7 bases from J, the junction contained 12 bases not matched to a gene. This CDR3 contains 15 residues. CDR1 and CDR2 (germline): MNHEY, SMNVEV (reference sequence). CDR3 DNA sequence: TGTGCCAGCAGGATACTAGCGGGATATAATGGGGAGCAGTACTTC. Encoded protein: CASRILAGYNGEQYF.

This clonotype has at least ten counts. The CDR3 loop is CATSDSPGQGMETQYF. In nucleotides, the CDR3 is TGTGCCACCAGTGACTCGCCGGGACAGGGGATGGAGACCCAGTACTTC. This chain joins TRBV24-1 and TRBJ2-5; 10 positions match TRBD1. Germline CDR1 and CDR2: KGHDR and SFDVKD. The CDR3 is 16 amino acids. V dropped 4 bases and J dropped 5; count of bases not matched to a gene: 9.

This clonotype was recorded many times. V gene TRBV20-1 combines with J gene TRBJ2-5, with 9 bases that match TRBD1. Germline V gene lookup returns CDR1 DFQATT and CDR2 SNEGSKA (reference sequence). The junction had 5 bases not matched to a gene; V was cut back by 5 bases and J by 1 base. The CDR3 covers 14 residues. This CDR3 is CSALGTGTQETQYF. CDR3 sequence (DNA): TGCAGTGCTTTAGGGACAGGGACCCAAGAGACCCAGTACTTC.

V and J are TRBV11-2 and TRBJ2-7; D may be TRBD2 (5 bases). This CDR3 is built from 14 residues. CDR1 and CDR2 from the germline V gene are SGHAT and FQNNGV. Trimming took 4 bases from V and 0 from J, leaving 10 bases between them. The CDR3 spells CASSWRPNSYEQYF. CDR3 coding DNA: TGTGCCAGCAGCTGGAGGCCTAACTCCTACGAGCAGTACTTC.

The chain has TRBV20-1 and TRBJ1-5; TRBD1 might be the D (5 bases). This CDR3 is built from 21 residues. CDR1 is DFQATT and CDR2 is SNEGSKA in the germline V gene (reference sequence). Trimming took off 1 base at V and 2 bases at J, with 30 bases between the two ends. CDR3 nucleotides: TGCAGTGCTAGAGTAGACACGAGGGGAGCATCGATTCGGAGTGGCAATCAGCCCCAGCATTTT. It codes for CSARVDTRGASIRSGNQPQHF.

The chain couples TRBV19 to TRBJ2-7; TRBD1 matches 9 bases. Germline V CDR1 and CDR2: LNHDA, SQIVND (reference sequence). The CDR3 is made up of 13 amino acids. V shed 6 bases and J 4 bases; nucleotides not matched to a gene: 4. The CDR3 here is CASRDRGRYEQYF. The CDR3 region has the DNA TGTGCCAGTAGGGACAGGGGACGTTACGAGCAGTACTTC. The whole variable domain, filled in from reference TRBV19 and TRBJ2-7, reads DGGITQSPKYLFRKEGQNVTLSCEQNLNHDAMYWYRQDPGQGLRLIYYSQIVNDFQKGDIAEGYSVSREKKESFPLTVTSAQKNPTAFYLCASRDRGRYEQYFGPGTRLTVT.

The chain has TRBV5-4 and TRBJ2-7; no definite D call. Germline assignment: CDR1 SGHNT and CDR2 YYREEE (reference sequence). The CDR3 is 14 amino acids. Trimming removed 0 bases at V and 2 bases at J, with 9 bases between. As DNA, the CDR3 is TGTGCCAGCAGCTTGGAGGTAAAGGCCTACGAGCAGTACTTC. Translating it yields CASSLEVKAYEQYF.

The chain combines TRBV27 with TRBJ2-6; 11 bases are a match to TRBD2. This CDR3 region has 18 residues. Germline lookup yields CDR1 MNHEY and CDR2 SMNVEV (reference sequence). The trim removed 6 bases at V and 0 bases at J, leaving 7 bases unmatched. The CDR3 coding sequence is TGTGCCAGCAGACCCGGGACTAGCGGTCGCTCTGGGGCCAACGTCCTGACTTTC. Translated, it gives CASRPGTSGRSGANVLTF.

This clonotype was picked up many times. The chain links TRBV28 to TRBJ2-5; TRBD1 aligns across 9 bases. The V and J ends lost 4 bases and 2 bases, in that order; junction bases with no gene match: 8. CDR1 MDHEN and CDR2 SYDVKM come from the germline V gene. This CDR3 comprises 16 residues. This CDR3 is CASSYAWDRAQETQYF. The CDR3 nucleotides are TGTGCCAGCAGTTATGCCTGGGACAGGGCTCAAGAGACCCAGTACTTC.

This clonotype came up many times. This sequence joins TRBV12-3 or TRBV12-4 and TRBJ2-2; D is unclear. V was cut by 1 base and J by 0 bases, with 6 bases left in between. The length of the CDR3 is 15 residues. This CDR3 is CASSLERTNTGELFF. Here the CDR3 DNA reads TGTGCCAGCAGTTTAGAGAGGACGAACACCGGGGAGCTGTTTTTT.

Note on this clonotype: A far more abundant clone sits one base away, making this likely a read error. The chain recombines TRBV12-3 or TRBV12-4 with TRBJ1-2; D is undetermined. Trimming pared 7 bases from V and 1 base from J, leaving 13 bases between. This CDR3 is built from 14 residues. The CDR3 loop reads CASTSSQDNYGYTF. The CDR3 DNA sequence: TGTGCCAGCACCTCTTCGCAGGATAACTATGGCTACACCTTC.

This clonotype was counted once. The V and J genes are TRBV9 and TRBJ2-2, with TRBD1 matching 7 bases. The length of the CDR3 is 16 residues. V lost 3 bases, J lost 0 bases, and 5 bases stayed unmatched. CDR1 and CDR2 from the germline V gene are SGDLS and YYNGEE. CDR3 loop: CASSGPGQPNTGELFF. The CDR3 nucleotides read TGTGCCAGCAGCGGACCGGGACAGCCGAACACCGGGGAGCTGTTTTTT.

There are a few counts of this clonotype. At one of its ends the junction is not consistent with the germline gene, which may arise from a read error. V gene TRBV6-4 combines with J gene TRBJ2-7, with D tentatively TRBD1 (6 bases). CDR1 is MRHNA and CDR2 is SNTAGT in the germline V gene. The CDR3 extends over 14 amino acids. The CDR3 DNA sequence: TGTGCCAGCAGTTACTCCAGGGGTCCCTACGAGCAGTACTTC. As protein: CASSYSRGPYEQYF.